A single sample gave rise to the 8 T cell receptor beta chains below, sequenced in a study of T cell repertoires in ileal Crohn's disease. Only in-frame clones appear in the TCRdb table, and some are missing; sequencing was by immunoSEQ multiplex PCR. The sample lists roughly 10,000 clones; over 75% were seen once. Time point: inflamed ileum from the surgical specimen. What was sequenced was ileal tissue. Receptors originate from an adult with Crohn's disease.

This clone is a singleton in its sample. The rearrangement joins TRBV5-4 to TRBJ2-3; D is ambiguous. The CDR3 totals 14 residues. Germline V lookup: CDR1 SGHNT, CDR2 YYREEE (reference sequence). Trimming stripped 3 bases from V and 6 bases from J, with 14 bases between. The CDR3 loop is CASSSRSSGDTQYF. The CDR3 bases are TGTGCCAGCAGCTCCCGGTCTTCTGGGGATACGCAGTATTTT.

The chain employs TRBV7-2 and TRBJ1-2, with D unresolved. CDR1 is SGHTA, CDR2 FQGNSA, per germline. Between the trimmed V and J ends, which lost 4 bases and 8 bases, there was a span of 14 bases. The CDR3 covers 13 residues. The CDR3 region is CASSSGGVRGYTF. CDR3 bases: TGTGCCAGCAGCTCCGGTGGGGTTCGGGGCTACACCTTC.

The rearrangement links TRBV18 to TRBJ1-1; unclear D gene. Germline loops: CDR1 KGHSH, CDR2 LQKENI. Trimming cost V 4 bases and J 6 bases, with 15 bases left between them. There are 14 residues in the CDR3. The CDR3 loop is CASSQNPTRAEAFF. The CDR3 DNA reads TGTGCCAGCTCACAAAACCCTACAAGGGCTGAAGCTTTCTTT.

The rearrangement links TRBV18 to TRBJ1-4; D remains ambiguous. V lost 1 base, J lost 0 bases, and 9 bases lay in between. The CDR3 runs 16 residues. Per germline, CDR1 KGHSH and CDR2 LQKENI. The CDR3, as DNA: TGTGCCAGCTCACCACGAGGAGCAGCAACTAATGAAAAACTGTTTTTT. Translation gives CASSPRGAATNEKLFF.

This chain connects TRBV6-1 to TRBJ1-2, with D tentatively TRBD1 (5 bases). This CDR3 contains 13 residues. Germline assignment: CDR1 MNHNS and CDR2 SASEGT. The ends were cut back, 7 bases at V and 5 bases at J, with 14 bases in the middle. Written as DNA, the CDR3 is TGTGCCAGCACCTCAGGCGGGGGTTATGGCTACACCTTC. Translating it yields CASTSGGGYGYTF.

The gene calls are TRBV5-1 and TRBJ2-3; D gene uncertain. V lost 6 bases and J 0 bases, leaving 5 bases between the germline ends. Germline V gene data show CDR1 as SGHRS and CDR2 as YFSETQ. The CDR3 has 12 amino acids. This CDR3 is CASKSSTDTQYF. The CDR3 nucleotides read TGCGCCAGCAAATCTAGCACAGATACGCAGTATTTT.

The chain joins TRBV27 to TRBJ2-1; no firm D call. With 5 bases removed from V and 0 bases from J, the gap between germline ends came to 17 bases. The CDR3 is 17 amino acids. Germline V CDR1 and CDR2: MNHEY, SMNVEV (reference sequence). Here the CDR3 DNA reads TGTGCCAGCAGTCCGTCATATAGCAGCAGCTCCTACAATGAGCAGTTCTTC. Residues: CASSPSYSSSSYNEQFF.

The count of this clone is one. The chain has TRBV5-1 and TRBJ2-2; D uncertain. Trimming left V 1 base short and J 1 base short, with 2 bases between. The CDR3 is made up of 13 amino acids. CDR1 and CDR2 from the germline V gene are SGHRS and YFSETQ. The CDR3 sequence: CASSLQNTGELFF. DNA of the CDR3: TGCGCCAGCAGCTTGCAGAACACCGGGGAGCTGTTTTTT.